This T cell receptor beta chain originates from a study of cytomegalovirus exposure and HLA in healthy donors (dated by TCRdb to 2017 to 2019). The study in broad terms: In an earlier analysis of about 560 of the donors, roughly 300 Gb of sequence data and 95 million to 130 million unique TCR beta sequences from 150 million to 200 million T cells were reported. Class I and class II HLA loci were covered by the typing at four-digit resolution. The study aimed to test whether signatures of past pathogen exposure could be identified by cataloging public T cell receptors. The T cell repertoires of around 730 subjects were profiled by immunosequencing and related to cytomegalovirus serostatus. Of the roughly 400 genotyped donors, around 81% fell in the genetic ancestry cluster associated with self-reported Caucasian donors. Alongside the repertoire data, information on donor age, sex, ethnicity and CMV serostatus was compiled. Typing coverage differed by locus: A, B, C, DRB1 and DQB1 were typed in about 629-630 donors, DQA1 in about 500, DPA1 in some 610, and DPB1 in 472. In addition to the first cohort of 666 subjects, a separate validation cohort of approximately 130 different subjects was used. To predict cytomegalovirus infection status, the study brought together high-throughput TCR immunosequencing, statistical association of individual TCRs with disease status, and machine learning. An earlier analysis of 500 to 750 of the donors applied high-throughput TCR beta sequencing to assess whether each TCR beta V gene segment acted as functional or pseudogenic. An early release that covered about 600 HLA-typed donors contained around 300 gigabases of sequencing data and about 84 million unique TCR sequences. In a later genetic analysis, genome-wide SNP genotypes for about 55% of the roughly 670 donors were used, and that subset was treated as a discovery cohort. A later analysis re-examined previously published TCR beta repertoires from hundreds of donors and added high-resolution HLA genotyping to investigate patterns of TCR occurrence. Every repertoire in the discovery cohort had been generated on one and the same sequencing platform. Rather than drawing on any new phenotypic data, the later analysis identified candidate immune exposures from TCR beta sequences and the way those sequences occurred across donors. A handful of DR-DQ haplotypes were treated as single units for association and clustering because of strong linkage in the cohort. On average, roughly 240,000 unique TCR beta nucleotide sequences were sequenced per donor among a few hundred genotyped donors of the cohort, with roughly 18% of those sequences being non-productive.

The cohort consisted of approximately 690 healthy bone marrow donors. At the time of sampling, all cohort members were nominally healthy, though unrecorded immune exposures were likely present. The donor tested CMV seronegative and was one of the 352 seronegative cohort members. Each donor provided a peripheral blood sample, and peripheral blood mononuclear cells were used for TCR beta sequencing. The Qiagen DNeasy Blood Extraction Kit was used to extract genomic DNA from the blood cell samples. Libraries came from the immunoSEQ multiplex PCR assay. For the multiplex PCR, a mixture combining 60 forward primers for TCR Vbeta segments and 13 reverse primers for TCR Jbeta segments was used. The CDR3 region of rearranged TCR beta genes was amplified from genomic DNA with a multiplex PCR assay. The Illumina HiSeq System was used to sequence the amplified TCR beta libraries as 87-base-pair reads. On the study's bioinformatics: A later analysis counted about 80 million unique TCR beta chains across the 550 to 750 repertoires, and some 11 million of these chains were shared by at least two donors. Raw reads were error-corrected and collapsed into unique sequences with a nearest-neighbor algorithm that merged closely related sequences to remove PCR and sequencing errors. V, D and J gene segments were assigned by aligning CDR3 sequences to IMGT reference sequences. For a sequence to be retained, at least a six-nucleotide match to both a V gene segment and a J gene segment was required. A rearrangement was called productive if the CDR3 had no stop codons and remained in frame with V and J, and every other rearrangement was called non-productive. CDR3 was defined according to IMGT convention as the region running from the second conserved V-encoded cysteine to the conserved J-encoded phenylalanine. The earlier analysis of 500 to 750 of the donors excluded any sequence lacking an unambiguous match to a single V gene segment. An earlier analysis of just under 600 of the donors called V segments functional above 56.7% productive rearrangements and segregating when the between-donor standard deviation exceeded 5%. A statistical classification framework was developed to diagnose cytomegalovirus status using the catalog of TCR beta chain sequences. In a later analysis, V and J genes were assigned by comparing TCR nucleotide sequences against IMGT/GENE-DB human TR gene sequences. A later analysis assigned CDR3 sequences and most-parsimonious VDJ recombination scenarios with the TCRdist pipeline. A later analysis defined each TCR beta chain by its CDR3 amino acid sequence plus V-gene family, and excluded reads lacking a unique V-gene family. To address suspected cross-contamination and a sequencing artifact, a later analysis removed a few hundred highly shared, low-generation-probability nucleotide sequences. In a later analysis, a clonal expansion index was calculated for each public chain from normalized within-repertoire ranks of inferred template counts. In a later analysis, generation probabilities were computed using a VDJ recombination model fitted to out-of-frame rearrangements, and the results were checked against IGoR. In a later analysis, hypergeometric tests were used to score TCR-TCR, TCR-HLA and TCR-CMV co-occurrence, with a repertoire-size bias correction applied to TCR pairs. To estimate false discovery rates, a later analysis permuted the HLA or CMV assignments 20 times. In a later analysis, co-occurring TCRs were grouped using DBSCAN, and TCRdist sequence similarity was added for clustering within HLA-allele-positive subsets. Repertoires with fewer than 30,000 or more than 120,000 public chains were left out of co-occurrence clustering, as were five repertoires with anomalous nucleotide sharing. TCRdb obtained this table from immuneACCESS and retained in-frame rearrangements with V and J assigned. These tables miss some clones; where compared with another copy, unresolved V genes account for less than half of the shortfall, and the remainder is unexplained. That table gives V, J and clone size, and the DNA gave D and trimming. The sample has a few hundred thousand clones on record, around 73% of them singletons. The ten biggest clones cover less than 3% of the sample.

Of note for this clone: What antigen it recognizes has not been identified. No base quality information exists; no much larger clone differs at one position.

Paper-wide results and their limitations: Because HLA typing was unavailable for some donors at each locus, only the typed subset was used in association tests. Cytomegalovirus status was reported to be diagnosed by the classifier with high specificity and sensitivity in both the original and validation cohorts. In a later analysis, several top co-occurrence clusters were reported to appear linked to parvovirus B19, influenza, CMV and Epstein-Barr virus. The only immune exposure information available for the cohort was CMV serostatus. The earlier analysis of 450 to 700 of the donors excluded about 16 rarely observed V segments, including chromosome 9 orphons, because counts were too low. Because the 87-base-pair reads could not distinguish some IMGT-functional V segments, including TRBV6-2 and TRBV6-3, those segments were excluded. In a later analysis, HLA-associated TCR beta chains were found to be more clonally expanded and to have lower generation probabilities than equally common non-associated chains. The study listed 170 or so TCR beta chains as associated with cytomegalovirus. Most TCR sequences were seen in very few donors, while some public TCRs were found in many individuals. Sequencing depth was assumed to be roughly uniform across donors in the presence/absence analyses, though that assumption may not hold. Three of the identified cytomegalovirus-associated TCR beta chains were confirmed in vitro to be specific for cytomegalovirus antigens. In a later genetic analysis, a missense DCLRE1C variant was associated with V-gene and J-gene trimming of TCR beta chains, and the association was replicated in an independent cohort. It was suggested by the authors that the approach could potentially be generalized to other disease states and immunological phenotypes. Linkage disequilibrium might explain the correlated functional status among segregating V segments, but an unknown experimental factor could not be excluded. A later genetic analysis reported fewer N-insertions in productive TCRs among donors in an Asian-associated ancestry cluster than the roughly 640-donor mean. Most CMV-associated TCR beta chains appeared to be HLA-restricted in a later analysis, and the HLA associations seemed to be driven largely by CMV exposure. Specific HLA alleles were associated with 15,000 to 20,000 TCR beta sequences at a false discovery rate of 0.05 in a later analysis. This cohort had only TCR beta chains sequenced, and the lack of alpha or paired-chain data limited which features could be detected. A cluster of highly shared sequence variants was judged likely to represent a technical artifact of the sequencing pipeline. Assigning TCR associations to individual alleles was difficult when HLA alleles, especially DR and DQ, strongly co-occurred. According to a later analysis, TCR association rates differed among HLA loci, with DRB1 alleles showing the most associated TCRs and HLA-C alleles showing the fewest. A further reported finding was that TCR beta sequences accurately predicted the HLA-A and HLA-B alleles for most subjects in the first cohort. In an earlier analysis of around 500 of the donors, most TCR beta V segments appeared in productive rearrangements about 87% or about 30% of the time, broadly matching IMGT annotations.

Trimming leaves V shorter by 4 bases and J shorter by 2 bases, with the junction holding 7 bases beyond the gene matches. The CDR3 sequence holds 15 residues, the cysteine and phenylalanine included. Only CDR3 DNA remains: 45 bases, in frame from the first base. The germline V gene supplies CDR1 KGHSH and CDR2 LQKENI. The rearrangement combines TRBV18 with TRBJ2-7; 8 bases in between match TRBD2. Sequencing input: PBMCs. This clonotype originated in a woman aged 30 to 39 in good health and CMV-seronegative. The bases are TGTGCCAGCTCACGACAAGCGGGAGCGACCTACGAGCAGTACTTC. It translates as CASSRQAGATYEQYF.